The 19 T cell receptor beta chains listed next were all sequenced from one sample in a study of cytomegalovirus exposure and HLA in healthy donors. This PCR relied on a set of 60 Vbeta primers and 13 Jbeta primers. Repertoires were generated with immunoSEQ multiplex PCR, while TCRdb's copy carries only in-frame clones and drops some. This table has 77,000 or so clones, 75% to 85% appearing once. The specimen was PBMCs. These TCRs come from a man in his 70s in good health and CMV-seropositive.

CDR3 loop: CASSLRGYDEKLFF. DNA for the CDR3: TGTGCCAGCAGTTTACGGGGGTACGATGAAAAACTGTTTTTT. V is TRBV27 and J is TRBJ1-4, with D possibly TRBD1 on 5 matching bases. CDR3 size: 14 residues. Trimming left V 2 bases short and J 6 bases short, with 10 bases between. Germline values: CDR1 MNHEY, CDR2 SMNVEV (reference sequence).

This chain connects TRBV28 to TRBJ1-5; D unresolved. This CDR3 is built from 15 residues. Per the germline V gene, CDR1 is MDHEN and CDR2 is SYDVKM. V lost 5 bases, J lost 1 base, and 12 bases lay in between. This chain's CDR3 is CASSPSGESNQPQHF. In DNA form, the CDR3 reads TGTGCCAGCAGTCCTAGCGGGGAGAGCAATCAGCCCCAGCATTTT.

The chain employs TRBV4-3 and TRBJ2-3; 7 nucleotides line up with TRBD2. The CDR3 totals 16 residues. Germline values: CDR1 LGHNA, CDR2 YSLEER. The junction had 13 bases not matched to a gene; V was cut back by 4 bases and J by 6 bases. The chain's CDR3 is CASSPLSGAKGDTQYF. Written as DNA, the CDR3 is TGCGCCAGCAGCCCGTTAAGCGGGGCAAAAGGGGATACGCAGTATTTT.

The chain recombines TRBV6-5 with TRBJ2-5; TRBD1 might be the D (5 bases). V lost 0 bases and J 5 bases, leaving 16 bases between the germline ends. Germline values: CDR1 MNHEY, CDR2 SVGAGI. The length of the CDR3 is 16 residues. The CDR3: CASSYSAGWMSETQYF. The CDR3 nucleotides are TGTGCCAGCAGTTACTCCGCAGGGTGGATGAGCGAGACCCAGTACTTC.

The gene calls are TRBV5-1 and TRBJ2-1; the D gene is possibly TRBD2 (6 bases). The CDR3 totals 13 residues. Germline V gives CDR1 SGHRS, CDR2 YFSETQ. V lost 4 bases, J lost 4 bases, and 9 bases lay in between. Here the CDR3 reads CASSLGTYNEQFF. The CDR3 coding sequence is TGCGCCAGCAGCCTCGGGACTTACAATGAGCAGTTCTTC.

The CDR3 DNA is TGTGCCAGCACCGGGACAGGGGGTCCTAATGAAAAACTGTTTTTT. Translating gives CASTGTGGPNEKLFF. The chain links TRBV6-1 to TRBJ1-4; 11 bases agree with TRBD1. This CDR3 has 15 residues. With 7 bases clipped from V and 3 bases from J, the junction kept 4 bases outside the gene matches. Looked up from germline, CDR1 is MNHNS and CDR2 is SASEGT.

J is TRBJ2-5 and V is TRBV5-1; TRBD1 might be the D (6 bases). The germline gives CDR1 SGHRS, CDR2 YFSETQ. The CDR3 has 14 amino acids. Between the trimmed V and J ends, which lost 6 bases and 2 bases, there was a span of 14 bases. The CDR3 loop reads CASTSMGAQETQYF. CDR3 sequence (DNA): TGCGCCAGCACCTCAATGGGGGCACAAGAGACCCAGTACTTC.

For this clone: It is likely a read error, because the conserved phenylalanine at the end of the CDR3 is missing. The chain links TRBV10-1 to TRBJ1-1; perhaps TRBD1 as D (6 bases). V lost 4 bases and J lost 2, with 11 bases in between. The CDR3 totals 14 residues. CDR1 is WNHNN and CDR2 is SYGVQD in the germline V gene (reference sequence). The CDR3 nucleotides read TGCGCCAGCAGTGCCGGGACACTTAACACTGAAGCTTTCGTT. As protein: CASSAGTLNTEAFV.

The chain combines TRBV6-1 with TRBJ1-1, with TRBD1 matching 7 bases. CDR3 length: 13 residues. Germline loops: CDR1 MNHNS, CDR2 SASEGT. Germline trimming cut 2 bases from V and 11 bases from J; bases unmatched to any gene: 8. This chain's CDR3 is CASSERRDRDAFF. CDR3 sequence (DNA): TGTGCCAGCAGTGAAAGGAGAGACAGGGACGCTTTCTTT.

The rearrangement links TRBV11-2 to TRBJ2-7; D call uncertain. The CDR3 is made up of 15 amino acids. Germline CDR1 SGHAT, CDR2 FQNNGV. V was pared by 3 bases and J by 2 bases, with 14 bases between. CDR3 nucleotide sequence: TGTGCCAGCAGCTTTTCTCTAGGCCATACCTACGAGCAGTACTTC. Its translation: CASSFSLGHTYEQYF.

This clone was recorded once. Here the CDR3 reads CASSLGTVSYEQYF. The CDR3 DNA sequence: TGTGCCAGCAGCTTAGGGACTGTATCCTACGAGCAGTACTTC. V gene TRBV7-6 combines with J gene TRBJ2-7; D is possibly TRBD2 (5 bases). Trimming left V 1 base short and J 1 base short, with 8 bases between. The germline gives CDR1 SGHVS, CDR2 FNYEAQ. This CDR3 contains 14 residues. The variable domain in full, with the rest retrieved from reference TRBV7-6 and TRBJ2-7, is GAGVSQSPRYKVTKRGQDVALRCDPISGHVSLYWYRQALGQGPEFLTYFNYEAQQDKSGLPNDRFSAERPEGSISTLTIQRTEQRDSAMYRCASSLGTVSYEQYFGPGTRLTVT.

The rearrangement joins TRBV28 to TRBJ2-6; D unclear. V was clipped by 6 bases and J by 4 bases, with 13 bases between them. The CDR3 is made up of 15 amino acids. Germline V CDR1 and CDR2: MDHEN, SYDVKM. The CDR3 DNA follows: TGTGCCAGCAGCCAAGGCACGACAGGGGCCAACGTCCTGACTTTC. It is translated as CASSQGTTGANVLTF.

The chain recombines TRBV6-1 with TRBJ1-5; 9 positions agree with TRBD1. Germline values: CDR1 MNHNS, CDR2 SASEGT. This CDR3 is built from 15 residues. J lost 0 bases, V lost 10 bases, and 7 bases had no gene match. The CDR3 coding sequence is TGTGCCATCGTCGACAGGGGGTTTAGCAATCAGCCCCAGCATTTT. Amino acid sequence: CAIVDRGFSNQPQHF.

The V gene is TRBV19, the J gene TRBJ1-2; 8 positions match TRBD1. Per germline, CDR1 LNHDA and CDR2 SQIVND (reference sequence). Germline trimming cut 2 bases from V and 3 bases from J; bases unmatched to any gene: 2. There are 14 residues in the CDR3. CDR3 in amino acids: CASSIQGADYGYTF. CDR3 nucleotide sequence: TGTGCCAGTAGTATACAGGGGGCTGACTATGGCTACACCTTC. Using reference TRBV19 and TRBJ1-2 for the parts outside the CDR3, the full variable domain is DGGITQSPKYLFRKEGQNVTLSCEQNLNHDAMYWYRQDPGQGLRLIYYSQIVNDFQKGDIAEGYSVSREKKESFPLTVTSAQKNPTAFYLCASSIQGADYGYTFGSGTRLTVV.

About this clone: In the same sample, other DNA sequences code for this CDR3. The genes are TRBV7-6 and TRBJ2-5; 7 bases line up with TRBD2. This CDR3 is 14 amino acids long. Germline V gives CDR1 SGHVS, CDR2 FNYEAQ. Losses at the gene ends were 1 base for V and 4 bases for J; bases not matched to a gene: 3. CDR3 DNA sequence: TGTGCCAGCAGCTTAGGGACTAGTCGAGAGACCCAGTACTTC. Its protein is CASSLGTSRETQYF.

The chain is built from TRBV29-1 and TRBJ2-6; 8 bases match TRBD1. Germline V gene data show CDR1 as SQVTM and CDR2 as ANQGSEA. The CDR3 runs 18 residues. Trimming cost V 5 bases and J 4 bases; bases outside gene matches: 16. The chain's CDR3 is CSVRDRGGRAEGANVLTF. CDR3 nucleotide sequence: TGCAGCGTTCGAGACAGGGGAGGAAGGGCGGAAGGGGCCAACGTCCTGACTTTC.

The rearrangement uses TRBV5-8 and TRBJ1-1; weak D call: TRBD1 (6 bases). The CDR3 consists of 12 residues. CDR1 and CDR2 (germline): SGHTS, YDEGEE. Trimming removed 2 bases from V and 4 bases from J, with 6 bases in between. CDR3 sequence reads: CASSFRGTEAFF. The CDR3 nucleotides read TGTGCCAGCAGCTTCAGGGGCACTGAAGCTTTCTTT.

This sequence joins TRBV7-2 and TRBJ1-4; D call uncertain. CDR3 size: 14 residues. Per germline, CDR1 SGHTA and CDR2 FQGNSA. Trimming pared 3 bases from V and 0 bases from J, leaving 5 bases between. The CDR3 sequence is CASSLEATNEKLFF. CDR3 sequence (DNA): TGTGCCAGCAGCTTGGAGGCAACTAATGAAAAACTGTTTTTT.

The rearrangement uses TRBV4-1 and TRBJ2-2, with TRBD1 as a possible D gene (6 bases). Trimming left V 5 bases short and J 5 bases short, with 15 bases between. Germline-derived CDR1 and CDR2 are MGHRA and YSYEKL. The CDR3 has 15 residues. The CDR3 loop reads CASSSPGEMTGELFF. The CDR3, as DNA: TGCGCCAGCAGCTCCCCAGGGGAGATGACCGGGGAGCTGTTTTTT.